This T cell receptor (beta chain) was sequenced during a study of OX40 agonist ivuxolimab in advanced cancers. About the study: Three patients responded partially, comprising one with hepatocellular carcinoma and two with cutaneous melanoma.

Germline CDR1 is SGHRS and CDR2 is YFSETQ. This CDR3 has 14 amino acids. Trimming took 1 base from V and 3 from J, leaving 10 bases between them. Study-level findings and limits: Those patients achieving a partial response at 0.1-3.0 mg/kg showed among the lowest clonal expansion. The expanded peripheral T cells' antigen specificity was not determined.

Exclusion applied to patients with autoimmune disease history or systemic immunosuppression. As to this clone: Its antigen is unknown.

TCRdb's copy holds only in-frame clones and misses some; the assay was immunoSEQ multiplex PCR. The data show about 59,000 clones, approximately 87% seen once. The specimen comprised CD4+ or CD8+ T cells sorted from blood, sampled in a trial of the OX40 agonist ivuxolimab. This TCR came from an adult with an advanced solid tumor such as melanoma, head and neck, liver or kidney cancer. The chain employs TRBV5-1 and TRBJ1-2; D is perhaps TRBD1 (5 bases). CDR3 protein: CASSLNPGDYGYTF. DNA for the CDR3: TGCGCCAGCAGCTTGAATCCGGGGGACTATGGCTACACCTTC. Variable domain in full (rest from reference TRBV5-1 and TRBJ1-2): KAGVTQTPRYLIKTRGQQVTLSCSPISGHRSVSWYQQTPGQGLQFLFEYFSETQRNKGNFPGRFSGRQFSNSRSEMNVSTLELGDSALYLCASSLNPGDYGYTFGSGTRLTVV.